This T cell receptor (beta chain) appears in the sequencing data of a study of shared T cell receptors in the human thymus (dated by TCRdb to 2020 to 2023). With respect to the entire study: The study examined how the human thymus generates shared, self-reactive T-cell receptor alpha chains.

About this clone itself: No antigen is known for it. No base quality values were provided; no much bigger clone lies one nucleotide off.

CDR1 and CDR2, per the germline V gene (reference sequence), are MNHEY and SMNVEV. There are 13 amino acids in the CDR3, from cysteine to phenylalanine inclusive. CDR3 DNA is the only sequence kept; it has 39 bases, read in frame from the first base. Cut back by 4 bases and 7 bases, the V and J ends lie 13 bases apart. The library was built by means of the immunoSEQ multiplex PCR assay. Held by TCRdb, this immuneACCESS table contains in-frame sequences only and omits some clones. Under half of the omission traces to an unresolved V gene where checked; the cause of the rest is unknown. The sample contains approximately 400,000 clones, 85% to 95% of them found a single time. In total, the top ten clones hold approximately 0.02% of the sample.

The sequence was collected from a human donor. The specimen sequenced was thymocytes. Recombination connected TRBV27 to TRBJ2-5; the D region may be TRBD1 or TRBD2, each matching 5 bases equally. In nucleotides, the sequence is TGTGCCAGCAGTTGGACACGGGACGGGACCCAGTACTTC. It encodes CASSWTRDGTQYF.